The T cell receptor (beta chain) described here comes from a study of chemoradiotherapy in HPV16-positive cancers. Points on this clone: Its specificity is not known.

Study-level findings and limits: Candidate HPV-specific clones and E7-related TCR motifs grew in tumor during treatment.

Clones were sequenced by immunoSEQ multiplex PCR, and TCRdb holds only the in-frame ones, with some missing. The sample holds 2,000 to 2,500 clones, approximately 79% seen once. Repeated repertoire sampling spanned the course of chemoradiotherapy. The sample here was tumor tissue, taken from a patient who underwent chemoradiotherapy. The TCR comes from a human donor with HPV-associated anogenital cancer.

The CDR3 nucleotides are TGTGCCAGCAGCTTGGGCGGGGGGGCAGATACGCAGTATTTT. Protein product: CASSLGGGADTQYF. The chain is built from TRBV7-3 and TRBJ2-3, with 9 bases fitting TRBD2. There are 14 residues in the CDR3. The junction had 2 bases not matched to a gene; V was cut back by 3 bases and J by 4 bases. Per germline, CDR1 SGHTA and CDR2 FQGTGA.